This entry concerns a single T cell receptor (beta chain). No antigen is known for it. PCR primers comprised 60 Vbeta and 13 Jbeta primers. Using immunoSEQ multiplex PCR, the repertoire was profiled, and TCRdb retains in-frame clones only, with some absent. The profile covers some 96,000 clones, with around 73% appearing a single time and around 0.76% taken by the ten largest. This specimen belongs to a study of cytomegalovirus exposure and HLA in healthy donors. Overall study results and limits: A few CMV-associated chains were confirmed in vitro to be specific for CMV antigens. Indistinguishable V segments such as TRBV6-2 and TRBV6-3 were excluded.

The CDR3 length is 16 residues. The gene calls are TRBV21-1 and TRBJ1-6. TRBV21-1 is listed as a pseudogene. The sample comprised PBMCs. The origin of this receptor is a woman aged 55-70 years in good health and CMV-seronegative. The CDR3 here is CASPDGGPFYNSPLHF. CDR3 sequence (DNA): TGTGCCAGCCCCGATGGCGGCCCCTTCTATAATTCACCCCTCCACTTT.